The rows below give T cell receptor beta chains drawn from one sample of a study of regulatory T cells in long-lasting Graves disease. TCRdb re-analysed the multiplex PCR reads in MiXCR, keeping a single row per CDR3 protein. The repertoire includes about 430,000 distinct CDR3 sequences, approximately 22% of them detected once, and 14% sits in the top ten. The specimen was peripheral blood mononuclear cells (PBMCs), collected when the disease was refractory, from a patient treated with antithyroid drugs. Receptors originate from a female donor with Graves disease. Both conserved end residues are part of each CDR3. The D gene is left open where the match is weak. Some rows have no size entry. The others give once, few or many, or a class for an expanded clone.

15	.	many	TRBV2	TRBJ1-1	CASSEALQGAAEAFF	TGTGCCAGCAGTGAAGCGCTTCAGGGCGCGGCTGAAGCTTTCTTT
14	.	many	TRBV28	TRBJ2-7	CASSLRQISYEQYF	TGTGCCAGCAGTTTACGGCAGATCTCCTACGAGCAGTACTTC
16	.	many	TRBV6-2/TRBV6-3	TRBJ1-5	CASSPPGVGSNQPQHF	TGTGCCAGCAGTCCCCCGGGGGTGGGGAGCAATCAGCCCCAGCATTTT
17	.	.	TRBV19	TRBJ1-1	CASSIAAPIEGGTEAFF	TGTGCCAGTAGTATAGCTGCCCCGATCGAAGGGGGTACTGAAGCTTTCTTT
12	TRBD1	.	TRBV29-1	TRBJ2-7	CSVGQGGNEQYF	TGCAGCGTGGGACAGGGAGGGAACGAGCAGTACTTC
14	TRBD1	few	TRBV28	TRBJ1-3	CASISPDRGPTIYF	TGTGCCAGCATTTCCCCCGACAGGGGACCCACCATATATTTT
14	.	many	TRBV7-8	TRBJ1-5	CASSVDGGNQPQHF	TGTGCCAGCAGCGTCGACGGAGGGAATCAGCCCCAGCATTTT
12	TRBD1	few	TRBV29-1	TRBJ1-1	CSVTRQGTEAFF	TGCAGCGTTACCAGACAGGGAACTGAAGCTTTCTTT
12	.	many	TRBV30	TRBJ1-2	CAWSVGQYGYTF	TGTGCCTGGAGTGTAGGACAGTATGGCTACACCTTC
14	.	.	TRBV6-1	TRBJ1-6	CAARESSYNSPLHF	TGTGCCGCCCGGGAAAGCTCCTATAATTCACCCCTCCACTTT